The rows below give T cell receptor beta chains drawn from one sample of a study of blood T cell repertoires in COVID-19. The repertoire was sequenced with immunoSEQ multiplex PCR; TCRdb's copy has only in-frame clones and lacks some. Found here are approximately 50,000 clones, around three quarters of them singletons; the top ten hold under 30%. Input material: peripheral blood. All receptors come from a man between 70 and 80 years old with acute or convalescent COVID-19. Both conserved end residues are part of each CDR3. D genes are given only for firm matches. A row's size may be missing; if present it is once, few, many or a size class.

J,size,D,length,V,CDR3,DNA
TRBJ2-7,-,TRBD1,13,TRBV5-3,CARMVEGAHEQYF,TGTGCCAGAATGGTTGAGGGGGCTCACGAGCAGTACTTC
TRBJ1-5,-,-,13,TRBV18,CASSPGRDQPQHF,TGTGCCAGCTCACCAGGGCGGGATCAGCCCCAGCATTTT
TRBJ1-5,-,-,15,TRBV9,CASSPRGQSNQPQHF,TGTGCCAGCAGCCCGAGGGGACAAAGCAATCAGCCCCAGCATTTT
TRBJ1-2,few,TRBD1,16,TRBV28,CASEGGTGASNYGYTF,TGTGCCAGTGAAGGTGGGACAGGGGCTTCTAACTATGGCTACACCTTC
TRBJ2-1,-,TRBD2,15,TRBV28,CASSPEASGYNEQFF,TGTGCCAGCAGCCCCGAGGCTAGCGGGTACAATGAGCAGTTCTTC
TRBJ2-2,-,TRBD1,16,TRBV30,CAWSDLGTANTGELFF,TGTGCCTGGAGTGACCTCGGGACAGCGAACACCGGGGAGCTGTTTTTT
TRBJ2-2,-,-,16,TRBV4-2,CASSQDQGPNTGELFF,TGTGCCAGCAGCCAAGATCAGGGGCCGAACACCGGGGAGCTGTTTTTT
TRBJ2-2,few,TRBD1,16,TRBV14,CASSQDLGQYTGELFF,TGTGCCAGCAGCCAAGATCTGGGACAGTACACCGGGGAGCTGTTTTTT
TRBJ2-4,-,-,16,TRBV5-4,CASSLFADLAKNIQYF,TGTGCCAGCAGCTTGTTCGCTGACTTAGCCAAAAACATTCAGTACTTC
TRBJ1-2,once,TRBD1,16,TRBV7-8,CASSGSYTGGGNGYTF,TGTGCCAGCAGCGGAAGTTATACAGGGGGTGGAAATGGCTACACCTTC
TRBJ2-2,-,-,12,TRBV24-1,CATSAGTGELFF,TGTGCCACCAGTGCCGGGACCGGGGAGCTGTTTTTT
TRBJ2-1,-,TRBD2,15,TRBV4-3,CASSPRSGSINEQFF,TGCGCCAGCAGCCCCCGGAGCGGGAGTATCAATGAGCAGTTCTTC
TRBJ2-1,-,TRBD1,15,TRBV6-5,CASNAPGQGAFEQFF,TGTGCCAGCAACGCTCCGGGACAGGGGGCTTTTGAGCAGTTCTTC
TRBJ2-1,-,TRBD2,15,TRBV7-7,CASSLGRERSHEQFF,TGTGCCAGCAGCTTAGGGCGGGAGCGGTCTCATGAGCAGTTCTTC
TRBJ1-2,-,-,15,TRBV7-3,CASSSGGSSQYGYTF,TGTGCCAGCAGCTCTGGGGGCAGTTCTCAATATGGCTACACCTTC
TRBJ2-7,few,TRBD2,14,TRBV9,CASSVGSGTNEQYF,TGTGCCAGCAGCGTAGGTAGCGGGACTAACGAGCAGTACTTC
TRBJ2-7,-,TRBD1,15,TRBV4-1,CASSLTPGQGYEQYF,TGCGCCAGCAGCCTAACACCGGGACAGGGTTACGAGCAGTACTTC
TRBJ1-4,-,-,13,TRBV30,CASATGSNEKLFF,TGTGCCTCAGCGACAGGCTCTAATGAAAAACTGTTTTTT
TRBJ2-5,-,-,14,TRBV3-1/TRBV3-2,CASSQGRSQETQYF,TGTGCCAGCAGCCAAGGTAGATCACAAGAGACCCAGTACTTC
TRBJ2-5,-,TRBD1,14,TRBV27,CGQTGGSFQETQYF,TGTGGCCAGACAGGGGGCTCGTTCCAAGAGACCCAGTACTTC
TRBJ1-3,-,TRBD1,15,TRBV5-6,CASSSGQGYGNTIYF,TGTGCCAGCAGCAGCGGACAGGGGTATGGAAACACCATATATTTT
TRBJ2-7,-,TRBD1,15,TRBV7-9,CASSYWTGKDYEQYF,TGTGCCAGCAGCTACTGGACAGGGAAGGACTACGAGCAGTACTTC
TRBJ2-2,-,-,15,TRBV6-2/TRBV6-3,CASSYHREHTGELFF,TGTGCCAGCAGTTACCACCGGGAGCACACCGGGGAGCTGTTTTTT
TRBJ2-5,-,TRBD2,14,TRBV30,CAGHQREGRETQYF,TGTGCCGGCCATCAGCGGGAGGGCCGAGAGACCCAGTACTTC
TRBJ1-2,-,TRBD1,17,TRBV28,CASSLSRGQGIGSGYTF,TGTGCCAGCAGTTTATCGAGGGGACAGGGCATAGGGAGCGGCTACACCTTC
TRBJ1-1,-,TRBD1,13,TRBV5-8,CASGRTGGRGAFF,TGTGCCAGCGGACGGACAGGGGGGCGCGGAGCTTTCTTT
TRBJ2-3,-,-,16,TRBV19,CASGKGWDTSTDTQYF,TGTGCCAGTGGAAAGGGGTGGGATACTAGCACAGATACGCAGTATTTT
TRBJ2-5,-,-,15,TRBV7-6,CASSLRAGTQETQYF,TGTGCCAGCAGCTTACGGGCGGGTACCCAGGAGACCCAGTACTTC
TRBJ2-3,-,TRBD2,16,TRBV6-5,CASSFLLGGGSDTQYF,TGTGCCAGCAGTTTTCTCCTAGGCGGGGGGTCAGATACGCAGTATTTT
TRBJ2-2,-,TRBD1,16,TRBV24-1,CATSDSPGQGTGELFF,TGTGCCACCAGTGACAGTCCGGGACAGGGAACCGGGGAGCTGTTTTTT
TRBJ2-7,-,-,14,TRBV6-5,CASSSEGPSYEQYF,TGTGCCAGCAGTTCGGAGGGGCCGTCCTACGAGCAGTACTTC
TRBJ1-4,-,-,15,TRBV3-1/TRBV3-2,CASSQNPGANEKLFF,TGTGCCAGCAGCCAGAATCCAGGGGCTAATGAAAAACTGTTTTTT
TRBJ1-5,-,-,15,TRBV19,CASRPKRNSNQPQHF,TGTGCCAGTAGGCCCAAGCGGAATAGCAATCAGCCCCAGCATTTT
TRBJ2-4,-,-,15,TRBV2,CASSRRQGGKNIQYF,TGTGCCAGCAGCCGAAGACAGGGAGGCAAAAACATTCAGTACTTC
TRBJ2-1,-,TRBD2,15,TRBV7-2,CASSLAIAGSNEQFF,TGTGCCAGCAGCTTAGCGATAGCGGGGAGCAATGAGCAGTTCTTC
TRBJ2-3,-,TRBD1,14,TRBV9,CASSAGQGPDTQYF,TGTGCCAGCAGCGCCGGACAGGGGCCAGATACGCAGTATTTT
TRBJ2-1,-,-,14,TRBV11-3,CASSLQQLNNEQFF,TGTGCCAGCAGCTTACAACAGCTAAACAATGAGCAGTTCTTC
TRBJ1-4,-,-,12,TRBV24-1,CATSGLHEKLFF,TGTGCCACCAGTGGCCTACATGAAAAACTGTTTTTT
TRBJ2-7,-,TRBD1,15,TRBV5-1,CASSVGDRASYEQYF,TGCGCCAGCAGCGTAGGGGACAGAGCCTCCTACGAGCAGTACTTC
TRBJ2-5,many,-,17,TRBV28,CAMGKLGPLARRETQYF,TGTGCCATGGGTAAGCTGGGCCCGTTGGCCCGACGGGAGACCCAGTACTTC
TRBJ2-3,-,TRBD1,15,TRBV9,CASSRDRGQTDTQYF,TGTGCCAGCAGCCGGGACAGGGGGCAGACAGATACGCAGTATTTT
TRBJ1-1,-,-,14,TRBV30,CAWSTSTGNTEAFF,TGTGCCTGGAGTACCTCGACGGGGAACACTGAAGCTTTCTTT
TRBJ1-2,-,-,15,TRBV27,CASSLWATATGGYTF,TGTGCCAGCAGTTTATGGGCCACCGCGACGGGGGGCTACACCTTC
TRBJ1-5,-,TRBD1,15,TRBV7-8,CASSLDRGGNQPQHF,TGTGCCAGCAGCCTCGACAGGGGGGGCAATCAGCCCCAGCATTTT
TRBJ2-3,-,-,14,TRBV5-1,CASNEGPSTDTQYF,TGCGCCAGCAATGAGGGCCCTAGCACAGATACGCAGTATTTT